This T cell receptor beta chain was documented in a study of shared clonotypes between healthy human individuals. About the research overall: With ages of 18 to 49, the donors were a couple of women and three men. Study-wide results and caveats: Sequencing depth was predicted to influence how clonotypes are shared among donors.

The genomic DNA of each subset was split evenly across several immunoSEQ plates. Sequenced by immunoSEQ multiplex PCR; TCRdb stores in-frame clones only, minus some. This table holds about 520,000 clones, approximately 95% found once. Concerning this clone itself: The target antigen is unknown.

Per the germline V gene, CDR1 is SGHTA and CDR2 is FQGNSA. V trimming: 4 bases; J trimming: 4 bases; junction bases outside the gene matches: 9. The CDR3 totals 15 residues. The chain is built from TRBV7-2 and TRBJ1-2, with TRBD1 matching 7 bases. Sequencing input: naive CD4+ T cells sorted from blood. This sample's subset: CD45RA+ positively selected. This clonotype was sampled from a young woman in good health. CDR3 loop: CASSSRPGDSYGYTF. For the CDR3, the DNA is TGTGCCAGCAGCTCCCGACCGGGGGACAGCTATGGCTACACCTTC.